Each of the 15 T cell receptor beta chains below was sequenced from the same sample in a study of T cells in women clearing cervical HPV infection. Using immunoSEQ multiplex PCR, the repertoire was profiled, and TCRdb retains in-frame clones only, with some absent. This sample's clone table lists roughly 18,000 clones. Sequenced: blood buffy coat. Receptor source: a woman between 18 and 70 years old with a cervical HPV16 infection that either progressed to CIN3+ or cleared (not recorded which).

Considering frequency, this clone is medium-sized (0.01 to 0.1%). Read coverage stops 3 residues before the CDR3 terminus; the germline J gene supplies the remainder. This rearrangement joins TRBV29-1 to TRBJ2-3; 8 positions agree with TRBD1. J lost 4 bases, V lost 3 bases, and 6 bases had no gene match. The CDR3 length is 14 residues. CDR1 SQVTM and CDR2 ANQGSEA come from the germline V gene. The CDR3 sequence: CSVDDRGVADTQYF. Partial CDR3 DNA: TGCAGCGTTGACGACAGGGGCGTGGCAGATACG.

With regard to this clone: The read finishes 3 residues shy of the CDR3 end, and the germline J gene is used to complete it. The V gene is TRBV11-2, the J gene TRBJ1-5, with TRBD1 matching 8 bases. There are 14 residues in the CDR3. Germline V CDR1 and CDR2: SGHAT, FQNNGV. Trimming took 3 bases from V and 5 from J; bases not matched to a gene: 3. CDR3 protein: CASSLDRVDQPQHF. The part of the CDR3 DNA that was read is TGTGCCAGCAGCTTGGACAGGGTAGATCAGCCC.

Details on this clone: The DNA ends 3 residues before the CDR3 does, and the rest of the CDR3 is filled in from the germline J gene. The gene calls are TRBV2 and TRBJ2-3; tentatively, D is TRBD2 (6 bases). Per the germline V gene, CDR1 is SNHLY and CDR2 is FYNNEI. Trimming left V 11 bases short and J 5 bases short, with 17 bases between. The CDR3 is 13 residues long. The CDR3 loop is CASLGGSGDTQYF. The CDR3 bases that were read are TGTGCCTCGTTGGGGGGTTCGGGAGATACG.

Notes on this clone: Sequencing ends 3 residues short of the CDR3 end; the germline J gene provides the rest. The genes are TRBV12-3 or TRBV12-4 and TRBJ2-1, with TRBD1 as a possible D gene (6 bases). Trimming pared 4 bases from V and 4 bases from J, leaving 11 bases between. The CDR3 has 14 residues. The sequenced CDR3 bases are TGTGCCAGCAGTTACAGGGCTATTTACAATGAG. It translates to CASSYRAIYNE. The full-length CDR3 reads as CASSYRAIYNEQFF.

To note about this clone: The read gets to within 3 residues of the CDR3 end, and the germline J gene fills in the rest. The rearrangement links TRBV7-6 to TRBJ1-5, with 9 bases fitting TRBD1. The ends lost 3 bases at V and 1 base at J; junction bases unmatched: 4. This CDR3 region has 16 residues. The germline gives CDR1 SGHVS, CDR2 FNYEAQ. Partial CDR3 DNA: TGTGCCAGCAGCTTGGGACAGGGTGGAAGCAATCAGCCC. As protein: CASSLGQGGSNQP. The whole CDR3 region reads CASSLGQGGSNQPQHF.

The CDR3 reads CSARDGGGSTTGELFF. CDR3 DNA (partial): TGCAGTGCTAGAGATGGTGGGGGGTCCACCACCGGGGAG. The chain couples TRBV20-1 to TRBJ2-2; D possibly corresponds to TRBD2 (6 bases). The CDR3 end lies 3 residues beyond the end of the read and is filled in from the germline J gene. CDR3 length: 16 amino acids. Germline values: CDR1 DFQATT, CDR2 SNEGSKA (reference sequence). V lost 0 bases and J lost 4, with 15 bases in between.

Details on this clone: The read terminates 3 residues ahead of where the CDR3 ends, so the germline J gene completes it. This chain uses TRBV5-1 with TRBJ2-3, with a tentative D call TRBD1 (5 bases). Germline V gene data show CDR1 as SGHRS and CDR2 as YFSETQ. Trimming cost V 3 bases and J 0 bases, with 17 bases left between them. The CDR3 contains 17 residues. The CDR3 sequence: CASSYQGSSSSTDTQYF. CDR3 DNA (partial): TGCGCCAGCAGCTATCAGGGCTCCAGCTCTAGCACAGATACG.

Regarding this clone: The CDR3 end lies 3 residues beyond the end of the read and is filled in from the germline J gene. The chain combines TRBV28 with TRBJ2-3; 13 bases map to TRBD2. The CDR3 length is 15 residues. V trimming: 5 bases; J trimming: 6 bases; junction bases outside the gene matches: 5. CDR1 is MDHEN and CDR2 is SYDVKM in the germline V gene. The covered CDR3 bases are TGTGCCAGCAGTCCGACTAGCGGGGGGAGGGATACG. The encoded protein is CASSPTSGGRDT. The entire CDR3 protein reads CASSPTSGGRDTQYF.

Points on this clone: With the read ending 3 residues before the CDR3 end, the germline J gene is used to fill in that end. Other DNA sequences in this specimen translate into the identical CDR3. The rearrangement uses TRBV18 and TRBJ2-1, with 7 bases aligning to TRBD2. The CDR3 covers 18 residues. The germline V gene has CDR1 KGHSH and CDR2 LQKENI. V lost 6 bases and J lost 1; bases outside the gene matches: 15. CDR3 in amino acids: CASSPRRTLAASYNEQFF. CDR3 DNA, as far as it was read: TGTGCCAGCTCCCCCCGAAGGACTCTAGCGGCTTCCTACAATGAG.

The CDR3 bases that were read are TGCGCCAGCAACACAGGGCTAACGGGCACCCAAGAGACC. Amino acids: CASNTGLTGTQET. The entire CDR3 sequence reads CASNTGLTGTQETQYF. The chain carries TRBV5-1 and TRBJ2-5, with a possible D match to TRBD1 (6 bases). Read data end 3 residues before the CDR3 end; the end is taken from the germline J gene. The CDR3 spans 16 residues. V was pared by 6 bases and J by 1 base, with 19 bases between. Germline loops: CDR1 SGHRS, CDR2 YFSETQ.

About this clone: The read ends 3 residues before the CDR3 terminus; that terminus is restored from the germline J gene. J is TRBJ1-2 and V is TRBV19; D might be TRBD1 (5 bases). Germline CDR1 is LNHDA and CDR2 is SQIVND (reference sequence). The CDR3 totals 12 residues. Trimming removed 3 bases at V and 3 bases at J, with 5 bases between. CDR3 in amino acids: CASSMTDYGYTF. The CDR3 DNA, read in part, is TGTGCCAGTAGTATGACAGACTATGGC.

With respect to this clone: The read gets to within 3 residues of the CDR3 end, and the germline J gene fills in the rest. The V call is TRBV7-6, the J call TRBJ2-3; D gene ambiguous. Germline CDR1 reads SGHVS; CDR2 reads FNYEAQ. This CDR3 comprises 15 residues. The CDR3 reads CASSSPHPGEEAQYF. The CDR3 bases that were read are TGTGCCAGCAGCTCACCCCATCCAGGAGAAGAGGCG. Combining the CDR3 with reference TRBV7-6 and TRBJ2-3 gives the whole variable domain GAGVSQSPRYKVTKRGQDVALRCDPISGHVSLYWYRQALGQGPEFLTYFNYEAQQDKSGLPNDRFSAERPEGSISTLTIQRTEQRDSAMYRCASSSPHPGEEAQYFGPGTRLTVL.

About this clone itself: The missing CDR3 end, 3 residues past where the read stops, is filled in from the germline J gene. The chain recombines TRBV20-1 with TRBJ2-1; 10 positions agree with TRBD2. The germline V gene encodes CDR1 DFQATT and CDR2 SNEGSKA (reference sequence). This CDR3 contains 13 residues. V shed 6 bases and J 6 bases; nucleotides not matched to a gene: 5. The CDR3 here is CSAPSGGTNEQFF. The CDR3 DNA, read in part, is TGCAGTGCCCCTAGCGGGGGAACCAATGAG.

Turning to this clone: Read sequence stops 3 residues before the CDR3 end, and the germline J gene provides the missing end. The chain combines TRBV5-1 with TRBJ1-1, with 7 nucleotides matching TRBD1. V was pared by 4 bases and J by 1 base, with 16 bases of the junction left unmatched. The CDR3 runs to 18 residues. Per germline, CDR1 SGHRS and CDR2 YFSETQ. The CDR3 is CASSPGYDRDLSNTEAFF. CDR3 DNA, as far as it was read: TGCGCCAGCAGCCCCGGTTACGACAGGGACCTTTCGAACACTGAA.

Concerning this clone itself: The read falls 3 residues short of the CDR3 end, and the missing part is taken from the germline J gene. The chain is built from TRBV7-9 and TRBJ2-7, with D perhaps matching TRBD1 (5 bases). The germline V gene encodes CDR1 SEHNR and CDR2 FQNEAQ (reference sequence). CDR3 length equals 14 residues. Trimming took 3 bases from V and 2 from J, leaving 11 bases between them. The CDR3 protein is CASSFSGSTYEQYF. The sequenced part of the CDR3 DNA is TGTGCCAGCAGCTTCTCAGGGTCTACCTACGAG. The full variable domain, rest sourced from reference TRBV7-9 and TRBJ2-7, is DTGVSQNPRHKITKRGQNVTFRCDPISEHNRLYWYRQTLGQGPEFLTYFQNEAQLEKSRLLSDRFSAERPKGSFSTLEIQRTEQGDSAMYLCASSFSGSTYEQYFGPGTRLTVT.